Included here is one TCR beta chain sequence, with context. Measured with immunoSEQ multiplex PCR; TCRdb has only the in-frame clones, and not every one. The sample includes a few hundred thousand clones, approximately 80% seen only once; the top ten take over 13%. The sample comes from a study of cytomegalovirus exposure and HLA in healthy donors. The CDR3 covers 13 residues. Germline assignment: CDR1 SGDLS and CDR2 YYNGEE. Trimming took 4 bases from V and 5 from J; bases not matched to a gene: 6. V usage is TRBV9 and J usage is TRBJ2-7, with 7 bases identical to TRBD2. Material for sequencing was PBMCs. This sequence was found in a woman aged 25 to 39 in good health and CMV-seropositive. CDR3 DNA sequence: TGTGCCAGCAGCTCGGGGGGTGTGGACGAGCAGTACTTC. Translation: CASSSGGVDEQYF.